Following are 26 T cell receptor beta chains from one sample sequenced in a study of breast tumors, draining lymph nodes, adjacent tissues. Samples came from axillary lymph nodes draining the breast cancer. TCRdb fed the multiplex PCR reads into MiXCR, producing one record per CDR3 protein. The table lists approximately 210,000 distinct CDR3 sequences, approximately 30% of them singletons. The specimen sequenced was axillary lymph node tissue. The receptors here all came from a female donor with breast cancer. Some clones in this sample may be carry-over from other donors' samples.

At least ten counts were recorded for this clonotype. The rearrangement uses TRBV2 and TRBJ2-7, with 7 bases lining up with TRBD2. Germline CDR1 is SNHLY and CDR2 is FYNNEI. The CDR3 consists of 16 residues. V shed 0 bases and J 0 bases; nucleotides not matched to a gene: 5. CDR3 sequence reads: CASSEAGLAGSYEQYF. The CDR3 region has the DNA TGTGCCAGCAGTGAAGCCGGGTTAGCGGGCTCCTACGAGCAGTACTTC. The variable domain in full, completed from reference TRBV2 and TRBJ2-7, reads EPEVTQTPSHQVTQMGQEVILRCVPISNHLYFYWYRQILGQKVEFLVSFYNNEISEKSEIFDDQFSVERPDGSNFTLKIRSTKLEDSAMYFCASSEAGLAGSYEQYFGPGTRLTVT.

This clonotype was seen many times. The V and J genes are TRBV7-2 and TRBJ2-3; 12 bases agree with TRBD2. The V and J ends lost 3 bases and 0 bases, in that order; junction bases with no gene match: 13. Germline V CDR1 and CDR2: SGHTA, FQGNSA. The CDR3 has 20 amino acids. CDR3 loop: CASSFQGLAGGPPSTDTQYF. CDR3 in DNA: TGTGCCAGCAGCTTCCAGGGGCTAGCGGGAGGGCCCCCTAGCACAGATACGCAGTATTTT.

Details on this clonotype: A much larger clone sits a single nucleotide away, making a read error possible. The V call is TRBV12-3 or TRBV12-4, the J call TRBJ2-2; TRBD1 matches at 7 bases. The CDR3 sequence is 15 residues long. Trimming cost V 6 bases and J 7 bases; bases outside gene matches: 11. Here the CDR3 DNA reads TGTGCCAGCAGGAACTTGACAGGGAAAGGCGGGGAGCTGTTTTTT. Protein sequence: CASRNLTGKGGELFF.

As concerns this clonotype: A junction boundary mismatches the germline segment, possibly from a read error. The chain employs TRBV5-1 and TRBJ2-6; possibly TRBD2 for D (6 bases). The CDR3 has 15 amino acids. CDR1 is SGHRS and CDR2 is YFSETQ in the germline V gene. This CDR3 reads CASRMEGSEANVLTF. For the CDR3, the DNA is TGCGCCAGCAGGATGGAGGGGTCTGAGGCCAACGTCCTGACTTTC.

The J gene is TRBJ2-5, the V gene TRBV12-3 or TRBV12-4; 9 bases align to TRBD1. V was pared by 5 bases and J by 7 bases, with 14 bases of the junction left unmatched. The CDR3 contains 16 residues. Here the CDR3 reads CASSRTGVGLRGTQYF. The CDR3 DNA is TGTGCCAGCAGTCGGACAGGGGTGGGACTTCGGGGGACCCAGTACTTC.

V and J are TRBV18 and TRBJ1-4; D perhaps matches TRBD1 (5 bases). CDR1 KGHSH and CDR2 LQKENI come from the germline V gene. The CDR3 sequence is 14 residues long. The germline V and J ends were trimmed by 5 bases and 8 bases, with 15 bases remaining between them. The CDR3 region has the DNA TGTGCCAGCTCAGTACGGGGGGAACGAGAAAAACTGTTTTTT. This codes for CASSVRGEREKLFF. Variable domain in full (rest from reference TRBV18 and TRBJ1-4): NAGVMQNPRHLVRRRGQEARLRCSPMKGHSHVYWYRQLPEEGLKFMVYLQKENIIDESGMPKERFSAEFPKEGPSILRIQQVVRGDSAAYFCASSVRGEREKLFFGSGTQLSVL.

This clonotype was seen repeatedly, ten times or more. The gene calls are TRBV2 and TRBJ2-1; D not resolved. Deletions cut 0 bases from V and 10 bases from J, with 7 bases between. This CDR3 region has 12 residues. Per germline, CDR1 SNHLY and CDR2 FYNNEI. The CDR3 sequence is CASSEAITEQFF. CDR3 nucleotide sequence: TGTGCCAGCAGTGAAGCGATAACCGAGCAGTTCTTC.

The chain carries TRBV12-3 or TRBV12-4 and TRBJ1-2; the match to TRBD1 covers 10 bases. The junction had 12 bases not matched to a gene; V was cut back by 6 bases and J by 2 bases. This CDR3 region has 17 residues. CDR3 coding DNA: TGTGCCAGCAGCCAAGTAGGACAGGGGGAAGGGAACTATGGCTACACCTTC. This encodes CASSQVGQGEGNYGYTF.

This clonotype has just a few counts. This clone may be a read error of a much larger clone one base away. The chain is built from TRBV20-1 and TRBJ2-1, with 12 bases fitting TRBD2. Germline-derived CDR1 and CDR2 are DFQATT and SNEGSKA (reference sequence). The CDR3 is made up of 17 amino acids. The CDR3 region is CSARDLLLAGGWDEQLF. The CDR3 DNA follows: TGCAGTGCTAGAGATCTTCTACTAGCGGGAGGCTGGGATGAGCAGCTCTTC.

In this sample, this clonotype turned up once. The CDR3 here is CASRIDRVQYF. DNA for the CDR3: TGCGCCAGCAGAATCGACAGGGTCCAGTACTTC. V is TRBV5-1 and J is TRBJ2-5; 7 nucleotides match TRBD1. This CDR3 is built from 11 residues. CDR1 is SGHRS, CDR2 YFSETQ, per germline. Unmatched junction bases numbered 5, after V lost 5 bases and J lost 10 bases.

This clonotype was detected ten times or more. V gene TRBV5-1 combines with J gene TRBJ1-3; D is perhaps TRBD1 (5 bases). Trimming took off 0 bases at V and 1 base at J, with 14 bases between the two ends. The CDR3 has 17 residues. CDR1 is SGHRS and CDR2 is YFSETQ in the germline V gene. For the CDR3, the DNA is TGCGCCAGCAGCTTGGACAACCCAGGGACGTCTGGAAACACCATATATTTT. It yields the protein CASSLDNPGTSGNTIYF.

Of note for this clonotype: The junction differs from germline at one of its ends, possibly a read error. The CDR3 coding sequence is TGTGCTAGCAGCTTAGCCCCGGGACTGCCGATCAATGAAAAACTGTTTTTT. Residues: CASSLAPGLPINEKLFF. This chain joins TRBV7-7 and TRBJ1-4; tentative D call: TRBD1 (5 bases). In germline, CDR1 is SSHAT, CDR2 FNYEAQ (reference sequence). The CDR3 consists of 17 residues.

The table lists this clonotype with many counts. A single base separates this from a much larger clone, so it may be a read error. V gene TRBV20-1 combines with J gene TRBJ2-1; D gene ambiguous. Germline loops: CDR1 DFQATT, CDR2 SNEGSKA (reference sequence). This CDR3 comprises 14 residues. DNA for the CDR3: TGCAGCGGAGAGATAGTGAGCTCCTACACTGAGCAGTTCTTC. Amino acids: CSGEIVSSYTEQFF.

The chain is built from TRBV20-1 and TRBJ2-7, with D maybe TRBD2 (5 bases). The CDR3 covers 13 residues. V lost 7 bases, J lost 3 bases, and 16 bases lay in between. CDR1 is DFQATT and CDR2 is SNEGSKA in the germline V gene (reference sequence). In DNA form, the CDR3 reads TGCAGTGTGAGGGCCAGAGGCCTCTACGAGCAGTACTTC. Its protein is CSVRARGLYEQYF.

This clonotype came up many times. The genes are TRBV4-1 and TRBJ2-7; D remains unclear. The CDR3 is 15 amino acids. The germline gives CDR1 MGHRA, CDR2 YSYEKL. V was pared by 0 bases and J by 3 bases, with 12 bases between. Here the CDR3 reads CASSQDIMTLYEQYF. CDR3 DNA sequence: TGCGCCAGCAGCCAAGATATTATGACTCTCTACGAGCAGTACTTC.

This clonotype was observed many times. The chain couples TRBV10-3 to TRBJ2-7, with 9 bases lining up with TRBD2. CDR1 is ENHRY and CDR2 is SYGVKD in the germline V gene. J gave up 7 bases and V 7 bases, and 11 bases lay outside the gene matches. The length of the CDR3 is 14 residues. CDR3 amino acids: CAIKAAGGVEEQYF. CDR3 in DNA: TGTGCCATCAAGGCAGCGGGAGGAGTTGAAGAGCAGTACTTC.

In this sample, this clonotype turned up a few times. A read error is possible here, since a much larger clone lies one base away. V gene TRBV9 combines with J gene TRBJ2-1; 9 bases agree with TRBD1. The CDR3 totals 14 residues. Germline V lookup: CDR1 SGDLS, CDR2 YYNGEE. The CDR3 sequence: CASSAGQGRHEQSF. Written as DNA, the CDR3 is TGTGCCAGCAGCGCCGGACAGGGGCGCCATGAGCAGTCCTTC.

At least ten counts were recorded for this clonotype. The gene calls are TRBV5-8 and TRBJ1-4; the D is unclear. Germline assignment: CDR1 SGHTS and CDR2 YDEGEE. The ends were cut back, 2 bases at V and 4 bases at J, with 12 bases in the middle. The CDR3 covers 15 residues. The CDR3 coding sequence is TGTGCCAGCAGCTTACGGGGAGGTGGTAATGAAAAACTGTTTTTT. Protein sequence: CASSLRGGGNEKLFF.

Regarding this clonotype: It may be a read error: a sequence one base away is much more abundant. The genes are TRBV30 and TRBJ2-6; possible D gene TRBD2, 5 bases. This CDR3 spans 14 amino acids. Trimming shortened V by 5 bases and J by 0 bases, and 8 bases separated the two germline ends. Germline V gene sequence: CDR1 GTSNPN, CDR2 SVGIG (reference sequence). CDR3 in amino acids: CAWGGDSGANVLTF. CDR3 DNA: TGTGCCTGGGGAGGCGACTCTGGGGCCAACGTCCTGACTTTC.

The chain joins TRBV5-8 to TRBJ1-5; TRBD1 might be the D (6 bases). CDR1 and CDR2 (germline): SGHTS, YDEGEE. The germline V and J ends were trimmed by 5 bases and 5 bases, with 14 bases remaining between them. The CDR3 has 14 amino acids. CDR3 in amino acids: CASSRTADDQPQHF. Written as DNA, the CDR3 is TGTGCCAGCAGTCGGACAGCGGACGATCAGCCCCAGCATTTT.

About this clonotype itself: A much more abundant neighbour one base away suggests this may be a read error. This chain joins TRBV24-1 and TRBJ2-7; TRBD1 might be the D (7 bases). There are 14 residues in the CDR3. Trimming stripped 6 bases from V and 6 bases from J, with 17 bases between. Germline V CDR1 and CDR2: KGHDR, SFDVKD. CDR3 coding DNA: TGTGCCACCAGTCCCGAGACAGGGAGGAGCGAGCAGTACTTC. Its translation: CATSPETGRSEQYF.

This clonotype was seen repeatedly, ten times or more. The rearrangement joins TRBV11-3 to TRBJ2-7; 8 bases agree with TRBD2. Per germline, CDR1 SGHNT and CDR2 YENEEA. The CDR3 runs 15 residues. V shed 5 bases and J 7 bases; nucleotides not matched to a gene: 13. CDR3 loop: CASSPGTRGSGEQYF. In nucleotides, the CDR3 is TGTGCCAGCAGCCCCGGGACTAGAGGCAGCGGAGAGCAGTACTTC.

This clonotype was detected ten times or more. The chain links TRBV29-1 to TRBJ2-3; TRBD2 is a possible D gene (7 bases). Trimming removed 5 bases at V and 4 bases at J, with 16 bases between. In germline, CDR1 is SQVTM, CDR2 ANQGSEA. CDR3 length equals 14 residues. The CDR3 DNA is TGCAGCGTTTCCACGGGGGGCGCGGCAGATACGCAGTATTTT. Protein product: CSVSTGGAADTQYF.

This clonotype was observed many times. The V gene is TRBV20-1, the J gene TRBJ2-5; 7 bases match TRBD2. CDR3 length: 14 residues. Per the germline V gene, CDR1 is DFQATT and CDR2 is SNEGSKA (reference sequence). The V segment lost 5 bases and the J segment 2 bases; nucleotides outside the gene matches: 8. This chain's CDR3 is CSAGGGIQQETQYF. CDR3 nucleotide sequence: TGCAGTGCTGGGGGGGGAATCCAACAAGAGACCCAGTACTTC.

This clonotype was recorded at least ten times. This chain connects TRBV3-1 to TRBJ2-3; 9 nucleotides line up with TRBD2. This CDR3 has 18 residues. The trim removed 0 bases at V and 1 base at J, leaving 8 bases unmatched. Germline loops: CDR1 LGHDT, CDR2 YNNKEL (reference sequence). CDR3 bases: TGTGCCAGCAGCCAAGATGGAGTAGCGGGAGTTGGCACAGATACGCAGTATTTT. This sequence encodes CASSQDGVAGVGTDTQYF.

The rearrangement uses TRBV20-1 and TRBJ1-5, with 9 bases fitting TRBD1. CDR3 length: 14 amino acids. V was pared by 3 bases and J by 2 bases, with 2 bases of the junction left unmatched. The germline V gene encodes CDR1 DFQATT and CDR2 SNEGSKA (reference sequence). The CDR3 loop reads CSASGDRGNQPQHF. Here the CDR3 DNA reads TGCAGTGCTAGTGGGGACAGGGGCAATCAGCCCCAGCATTTT.